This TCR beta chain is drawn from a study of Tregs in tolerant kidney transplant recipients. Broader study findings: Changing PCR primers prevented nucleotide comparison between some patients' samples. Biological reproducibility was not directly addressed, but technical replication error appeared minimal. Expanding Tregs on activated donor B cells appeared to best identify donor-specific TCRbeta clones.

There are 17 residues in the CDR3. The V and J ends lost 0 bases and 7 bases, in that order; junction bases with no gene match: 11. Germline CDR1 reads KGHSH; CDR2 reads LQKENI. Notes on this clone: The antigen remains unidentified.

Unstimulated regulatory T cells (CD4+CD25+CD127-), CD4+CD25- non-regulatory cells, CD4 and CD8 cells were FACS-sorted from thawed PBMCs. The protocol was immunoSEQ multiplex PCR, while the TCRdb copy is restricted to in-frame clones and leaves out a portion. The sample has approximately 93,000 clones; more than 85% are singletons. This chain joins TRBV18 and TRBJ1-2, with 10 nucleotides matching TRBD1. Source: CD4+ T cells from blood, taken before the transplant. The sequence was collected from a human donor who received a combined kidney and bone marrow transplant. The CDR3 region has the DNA TGTGCCAGCTCACCACCGATCTTTGGACAGGGGGGGTCTGGCTACACCTTC. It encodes CASSPPIFGQGGSGYTF.